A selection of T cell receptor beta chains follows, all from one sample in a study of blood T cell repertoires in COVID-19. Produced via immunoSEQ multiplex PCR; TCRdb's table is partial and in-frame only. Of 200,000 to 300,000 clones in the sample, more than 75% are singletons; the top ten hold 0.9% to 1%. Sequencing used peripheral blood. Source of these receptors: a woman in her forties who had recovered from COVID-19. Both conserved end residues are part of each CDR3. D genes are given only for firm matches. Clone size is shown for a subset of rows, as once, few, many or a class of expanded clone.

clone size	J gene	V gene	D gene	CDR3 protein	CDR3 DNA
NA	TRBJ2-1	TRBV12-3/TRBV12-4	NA	CASTRGRGNEQFF	TGTGCCAGCACCCGGGGCAGGGGCAATGAGCAGTTCTTC
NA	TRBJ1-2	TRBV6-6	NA	CASSPNPDRPDNYGYTF	TGTGCCAGCAGTCCGAACCCCGACAGGCCCGACAACTATGGCTACACCTTC
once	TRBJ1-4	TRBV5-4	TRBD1	CASSLGPGTGEKLFF	TGTGCCAGCAGCTTAGGCCCCGGGACAGGGGAAAAACTGTTTTTT
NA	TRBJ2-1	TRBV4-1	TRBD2	CASSQDLGGSSYNEQFF	TGCGCCAGCAGCCAAGATCTGGGCGGGAGCTCCTACAATGAGCAGTTCTTC
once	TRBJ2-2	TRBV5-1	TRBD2	CASSAGLAGGRDTGELFF	TGCGCCAGCAGCGCGGGACTAGCGGGAGGCCGGGACACCGGGGAGCTGTTTTTT
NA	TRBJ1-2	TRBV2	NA	CASNGRHGYTF	TGTGCCAGCAACGGCAGGCATGGCTACACCTTC
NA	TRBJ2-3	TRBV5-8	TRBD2	CASSSGLAGGSTDTQYF	TGTGCCAGCAGCTCCGGACTAGCGGGAGGGTCCACAGATACGCAGTATTTT
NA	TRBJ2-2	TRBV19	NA	CASREGRPDTGELFF	TGTGCCAGTAGGGAGGGGCGCCCCGACACCGGGGAGCTGTTTTTT
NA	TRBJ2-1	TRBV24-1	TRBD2	CATSDPGLAGGGYNEQFF	TGTGCCACCAGTGACCCGGGACTAGCGGGAGGGGGCTACAATGAGCAGTTCTTC
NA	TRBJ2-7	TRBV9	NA	CASSPLGGPYEQYF	TGTGCCAGCAGCCCCCTGGGGGGGCCTTACGAGCAGTACTTC
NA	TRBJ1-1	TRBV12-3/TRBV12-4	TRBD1	CATQGGSTEAFF	TGTGCCACCCAGGGGGGTAGCACTGAAGCTTTCTTT
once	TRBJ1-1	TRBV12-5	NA	CASGRGAEAFF	TGTGCTAGTGGGCGGGGGGCTGAAGCTTTCTTT
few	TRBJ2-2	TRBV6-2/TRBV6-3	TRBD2	CASSPMGQWVRGLAGGTGELFF	TGTGCCAGCAGCCCCATGGGACAGTGGGTACGAGGGCTAGCGGGAGGCACCGGGGAGCTGTTTTTT
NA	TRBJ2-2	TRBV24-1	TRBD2	CATSPGLNTGELFF	TGTGCCACCAGCCCGGGACTAAACACCGGGGAGCTGTTTTTT
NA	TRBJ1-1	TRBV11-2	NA	CASSLGRRPTLNTEAFF	TGTGCCAGCAGCTTAGGCAGGCGACCAACCTTGAACACTGAAGCTTTCTTT
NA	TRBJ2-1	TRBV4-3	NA	CASSQDSDNEQFF	TGCGCCAGCAGCCAAGATTCTGACAATGAGCAGTTCTTC
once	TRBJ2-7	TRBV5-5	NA	CASSLVPGDYEQYF	TGTGCCAGCAGCTTGGTGCCAGGCGACTACGAGCAGTACTTC
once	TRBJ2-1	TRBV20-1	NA	CSAAPTGEQFF	TGCAGTGCCGCCCCCACGGGGGAGCAGTTCTTC
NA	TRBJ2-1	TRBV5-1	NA	CASSWVGGLARNEQFF	TGCGCCAGCAGCTGGGTTGGGGGGTTAGCGCGGAATGAGCAGTTCTTC
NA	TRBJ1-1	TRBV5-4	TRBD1	CASSSARDRQVAEAFF	TGTGCCAGCAGCTCGGCCCGGGACAGACAAGTGGCTGAAGCTTTCTTT
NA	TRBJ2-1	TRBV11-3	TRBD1	CASSRTGTGYNEQFF	TGTGCCAGCAGCCGGACCGGGACAGGCTACAATGAGCAGTTCTTC
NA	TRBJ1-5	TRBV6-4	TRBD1	CASSVDRGQPQHF	TGTGCCAGCAGTGTGGACAGGGGTCAGCCCCAGCATTTT
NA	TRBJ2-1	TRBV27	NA	CASSRQGSEQFF	TGTGCCAGCAGTCGCCAGGGGAGCGAGCAGTTCTTC
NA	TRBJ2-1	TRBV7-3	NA	CASAGENGRNNEQFF	TGTGCCAGCGCTGGGGAGAACGGGCGAAACAATGAGCAGTTCTTC
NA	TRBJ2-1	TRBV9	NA	CASSARDSYNEQFF	TGTGCCAGCAGCGCCCGGGACTCCTACAATGAGCAGTTCTTC
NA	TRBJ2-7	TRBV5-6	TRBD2	CASRMGRLAVYEQYF	TGTGCCAGCAGGATGGGTCGGCTAGCGGTCTACGAGCAGTACTTC
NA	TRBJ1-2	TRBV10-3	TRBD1	CAISALDRANYGYTF	TGTGCCATCAGTGCACTAGACAGGGCTAACTATGGCTACACCTTC
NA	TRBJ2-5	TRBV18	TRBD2	CASSPLGRAIQETQYF	TGTGCCAGCTCACCCCTCGGGAGGGCCATTCAAGAGACCCAGTACTTC
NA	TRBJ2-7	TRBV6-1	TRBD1	CASSATSGTGGLEQYF	TGTGCCAGCAGTGCGACCTCCGGGACAGGCGGGCTCGAGCAGTACTTC
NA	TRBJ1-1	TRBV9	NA	CASRGGGNTEAFF	TGTGCCAGCAGGGGCGGGGGGAACACTGAAGCTTTCTTT
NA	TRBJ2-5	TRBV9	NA	CASSVPGQETQYF	TGTGCCAGCAGCGTTCCGGGCCAAGAGACCCAGTACTTC
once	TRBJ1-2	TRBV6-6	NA	CASSWDTRVGYTF	TGTGCCAGCAGTTGGGACACGCGCGTTGGCTACACCTTC
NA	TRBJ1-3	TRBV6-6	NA	CASALSSGSGNTIYF	TGTGCCAGCGCCCTCTCCTCGGGCTCTGGAAACACCATATATTTT
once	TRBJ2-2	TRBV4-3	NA	CASSQQRGATGELFF	TGCGCCAGCAGCCAACAACGCGGGGCCACCGGGGAGCTGTTTTTT
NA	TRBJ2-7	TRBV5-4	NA	CASVGDGGAPPNEQYF	TGTGCCAGCGTGGGGGATGGAGGGGCCCCTCCTAACGAGCAGTACTTC
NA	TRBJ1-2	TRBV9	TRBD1	CASSLTGGATYGYTF	TGTGCCAGCAGCCTGACAGGGGGGGCCACCTATGGCTACACCTTC
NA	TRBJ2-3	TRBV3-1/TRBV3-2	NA	CASSQAGGAHTDTQYF	TGTGCCAGCAGCCAGGCCGGGGGAGCCCACACAGATACGCAGTATTTT
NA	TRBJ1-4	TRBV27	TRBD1	CASSPQQGQKLFF	TGTGCCAGCAGTCCCCAACAGGGGCAAAAACTGTTTTTT
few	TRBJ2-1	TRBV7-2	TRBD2	CASSLKGSGSLGNEQFF	TGTGCCAGCAGCTTAAAGGGTAGCGGGAGTTTGGGTAATGAGCAGTTCTTC
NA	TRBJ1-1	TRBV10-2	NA	CASSRQSNTEAFF	TGCGCCAGCAGCAGACAGTCGAACACTGAAGCTTTCTTT
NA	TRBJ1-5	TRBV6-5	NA	CASSYGLGGQPQHF	TGTGCCAGCAGTTACGGTCTCGGAGGACAGCCCCAGCATTTT